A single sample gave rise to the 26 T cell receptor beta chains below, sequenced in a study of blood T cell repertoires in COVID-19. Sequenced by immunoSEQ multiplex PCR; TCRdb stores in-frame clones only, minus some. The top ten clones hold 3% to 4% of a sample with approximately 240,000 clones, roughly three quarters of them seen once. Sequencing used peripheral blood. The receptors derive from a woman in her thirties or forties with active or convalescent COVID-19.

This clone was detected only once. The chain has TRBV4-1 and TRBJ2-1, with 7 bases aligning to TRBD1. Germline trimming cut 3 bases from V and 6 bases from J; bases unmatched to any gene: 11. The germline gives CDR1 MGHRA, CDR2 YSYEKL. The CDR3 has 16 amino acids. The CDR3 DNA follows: TGCGCCAGCAGCCAGATGCCGGGACAGTGGGGCAATGAGCAGTTCTTC. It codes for CASSQMPGQWGNEQFF.

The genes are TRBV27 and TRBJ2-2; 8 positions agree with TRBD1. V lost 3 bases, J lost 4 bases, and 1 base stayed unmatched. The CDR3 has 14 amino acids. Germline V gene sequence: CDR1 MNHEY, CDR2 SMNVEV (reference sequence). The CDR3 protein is CASSFDRGTGELFF. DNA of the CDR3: TGTGCCAGCAGTTTCGACAGGGGCACCGGGGAGCTGTTTTTT.

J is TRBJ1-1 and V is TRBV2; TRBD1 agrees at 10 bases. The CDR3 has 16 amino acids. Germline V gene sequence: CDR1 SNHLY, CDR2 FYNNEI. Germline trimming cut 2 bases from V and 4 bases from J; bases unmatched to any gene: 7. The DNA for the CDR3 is TGTGCCAGCAGTGAACTGGGACAGGGGAGAGGCACTGAAGCTTTCTTT. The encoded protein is CASSELGQGRGTEAFF.

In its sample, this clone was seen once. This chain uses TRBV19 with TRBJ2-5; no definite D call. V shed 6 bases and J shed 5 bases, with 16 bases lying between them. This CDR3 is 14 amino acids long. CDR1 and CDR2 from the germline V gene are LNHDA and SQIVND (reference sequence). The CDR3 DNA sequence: TGTGCCAGTAGGCGAGACTGGTTGGTTGAGACCCAGTACTTC. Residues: CASRRDWLVETQYF.

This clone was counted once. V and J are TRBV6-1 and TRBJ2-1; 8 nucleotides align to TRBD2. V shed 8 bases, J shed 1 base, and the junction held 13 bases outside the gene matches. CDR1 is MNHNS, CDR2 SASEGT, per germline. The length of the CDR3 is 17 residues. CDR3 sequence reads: CASCGTVGTRSYNEQFF. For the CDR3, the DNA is TGTGCCAGCTGTGGAACGGTAGGGACTAGGTCCTACAATGAGCAGTTCTTC.

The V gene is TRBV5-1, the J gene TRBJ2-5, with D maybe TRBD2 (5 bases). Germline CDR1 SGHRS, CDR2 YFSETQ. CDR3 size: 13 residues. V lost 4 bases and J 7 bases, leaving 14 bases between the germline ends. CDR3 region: CASSLSTMGTQYF. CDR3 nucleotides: TGCGCCAGCAGCCTTTCGACTATGGGGACCCAGTACTTC.

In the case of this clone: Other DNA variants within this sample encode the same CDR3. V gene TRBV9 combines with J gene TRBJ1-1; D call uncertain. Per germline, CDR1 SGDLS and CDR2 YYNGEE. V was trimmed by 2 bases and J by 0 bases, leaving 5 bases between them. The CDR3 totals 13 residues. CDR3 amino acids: CASSVQVNTEAFF. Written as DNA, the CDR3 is TGTGCCAGCAGCGTTCAGGTGAACACTGAAGCTTTCTTT. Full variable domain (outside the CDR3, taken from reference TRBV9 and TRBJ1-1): DSGVTQTPKHLITATGQRVTLRCSPRSGDLSVYWYQQSLDQGLQFLIQYYNGEERAKGNILERFSAQQFPDLHSELNLSSLELGDSALYFCASSVQVNTEAFFGQGTRLTVV.

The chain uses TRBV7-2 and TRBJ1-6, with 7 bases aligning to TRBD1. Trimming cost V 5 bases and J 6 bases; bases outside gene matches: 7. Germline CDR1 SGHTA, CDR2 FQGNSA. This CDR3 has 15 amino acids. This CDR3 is CASSLSGTANSPLHF. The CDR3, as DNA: TGTGCCAGCAGCCTCTCCGGGACAGCTAATTCACCCCTCCACTTT.

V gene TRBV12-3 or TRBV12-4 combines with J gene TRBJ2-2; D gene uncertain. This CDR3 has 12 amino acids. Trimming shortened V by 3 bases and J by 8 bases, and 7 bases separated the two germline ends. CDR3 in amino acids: CASSLGQGELFF. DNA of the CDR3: TGTGCCAGCAGTTTGGGCCAGGGGGAGCTGTTTTTT.

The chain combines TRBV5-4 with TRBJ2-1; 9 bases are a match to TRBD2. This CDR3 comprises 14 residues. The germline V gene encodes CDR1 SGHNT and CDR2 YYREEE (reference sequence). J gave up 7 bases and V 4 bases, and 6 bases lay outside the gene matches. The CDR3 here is CASSTGTSKNEQFF. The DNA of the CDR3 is TGTGCCAGCAGCACCGGGACTAGCAAGAATGAGCAGTTCTTC.

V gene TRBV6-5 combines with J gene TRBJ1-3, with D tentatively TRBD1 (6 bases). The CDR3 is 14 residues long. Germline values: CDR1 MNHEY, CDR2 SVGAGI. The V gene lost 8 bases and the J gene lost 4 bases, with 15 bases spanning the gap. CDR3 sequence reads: CASRTVFGGNTIYF. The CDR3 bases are TGTGCCAGCCGGACAGTTTTTGGAGGAAACACCATATATTTT.

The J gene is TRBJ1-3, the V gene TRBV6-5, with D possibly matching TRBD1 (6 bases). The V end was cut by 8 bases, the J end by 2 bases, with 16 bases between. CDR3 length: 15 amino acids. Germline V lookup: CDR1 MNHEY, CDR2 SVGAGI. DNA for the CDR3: TGTGCCAGCTCCGCAACAGGGTTAGCTGGAAACACCATATATTTT. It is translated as CASSATGLAGNTIYF.

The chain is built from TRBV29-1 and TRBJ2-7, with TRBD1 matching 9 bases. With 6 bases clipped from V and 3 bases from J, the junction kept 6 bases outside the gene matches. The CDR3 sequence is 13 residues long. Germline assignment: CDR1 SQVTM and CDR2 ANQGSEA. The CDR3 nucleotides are TGCAGCGTCGCTCGGACAGGGGACTACGAGCAGTACTTC. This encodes CSVARTGDYEQYF.

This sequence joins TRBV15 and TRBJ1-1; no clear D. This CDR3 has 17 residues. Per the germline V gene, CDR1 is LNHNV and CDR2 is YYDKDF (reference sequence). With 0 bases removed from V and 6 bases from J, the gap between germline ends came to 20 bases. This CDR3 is CATSRDNRRTPRPEAFF. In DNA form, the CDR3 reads TGTGCCACCAGCAGAGATAATAGGAGGACCCCTAGACCTGAAGCTTTCTTT.

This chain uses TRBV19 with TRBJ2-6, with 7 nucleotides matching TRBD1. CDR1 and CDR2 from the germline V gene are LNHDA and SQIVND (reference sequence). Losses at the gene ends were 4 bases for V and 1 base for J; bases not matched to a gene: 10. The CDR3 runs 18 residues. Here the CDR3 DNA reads TGTGCCAGTAGTACAACCAGGGGGTCTGGGTCTGGGGCCAACGTCCTGACTTTC. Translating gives CASSTTRGSGSGANVLTF.

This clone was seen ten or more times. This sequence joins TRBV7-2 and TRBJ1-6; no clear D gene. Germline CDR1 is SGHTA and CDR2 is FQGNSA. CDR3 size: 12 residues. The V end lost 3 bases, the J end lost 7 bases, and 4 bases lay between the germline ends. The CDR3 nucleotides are TGTGCCAGCAGCTTCCAGAATTCACCCCTCCACTTT. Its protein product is CASSFQNSPLHF.

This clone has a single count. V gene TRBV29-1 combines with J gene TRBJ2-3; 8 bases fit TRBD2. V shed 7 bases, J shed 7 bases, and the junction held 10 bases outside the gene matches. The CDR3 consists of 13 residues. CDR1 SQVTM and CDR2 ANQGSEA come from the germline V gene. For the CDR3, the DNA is TGCAGCGGCAGCGGGGGAGGGCAGAATACGCAGTATTTT. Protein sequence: CSGSGGGQNTQYF.

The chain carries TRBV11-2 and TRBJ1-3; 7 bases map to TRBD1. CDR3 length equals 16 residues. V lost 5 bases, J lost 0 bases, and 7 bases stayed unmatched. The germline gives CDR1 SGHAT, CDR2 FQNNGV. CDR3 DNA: TGTGCCAGCAGCAAGGGGACAGCGACCTCTGGAAACACCATATATTTT. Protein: CASSKGTATSGNTIYF.

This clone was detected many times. This CDR3 reads CATTASGGTSTDTQYF. The CDR3 DNA follows: TGTGCCACGACGGCTAGCGGGGGGACTAGCACAGATACGCAGTATTTT. V usage is TRBV24-1 and J usage is TRBJ2-3; 11 bases align to TRBD2. Germline V CDR1 and CDR2: KGHDR, SFDVKD. Germline trimming cut 10 bases from V and 0 bases from J; bases unmatched to any gene: 8. This CDR3 has 16 amino acids.

The CDR3 nucleotides read TGTGCCAGCAGCGAGGCCCTAACAGGGACTGGAAACACCATATATTTT. This gives the protein CASSEALTGTGNTIYF. The chain couples TRBV9 to TRBJ1-3; TRBD1 might be the D (6 bases). Germline V gives CDR1 SGDLS, CDR2 YYNGEE. The CDR3 length is 16 residues. The ends were cut back, 3 bases at V and 2 bases at J, with 15 bases in the middle.

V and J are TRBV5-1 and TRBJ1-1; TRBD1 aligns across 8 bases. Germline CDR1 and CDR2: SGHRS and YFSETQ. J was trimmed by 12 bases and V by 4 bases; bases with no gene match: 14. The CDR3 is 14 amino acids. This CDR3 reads CASSPERTGIGTFF. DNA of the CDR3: TGCGCCAGCAGCCCCGAGAGGACAGGGATCGGTACTTTCTTT.

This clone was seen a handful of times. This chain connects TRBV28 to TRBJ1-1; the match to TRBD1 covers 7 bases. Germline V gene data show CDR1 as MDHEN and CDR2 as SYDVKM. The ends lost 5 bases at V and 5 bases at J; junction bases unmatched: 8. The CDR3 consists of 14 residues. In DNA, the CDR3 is TGTGCCAGCAGTGGCGACAGGGTGGGGACTGAAGCTTTCTTT. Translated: CASSGDRVGTEAFF.

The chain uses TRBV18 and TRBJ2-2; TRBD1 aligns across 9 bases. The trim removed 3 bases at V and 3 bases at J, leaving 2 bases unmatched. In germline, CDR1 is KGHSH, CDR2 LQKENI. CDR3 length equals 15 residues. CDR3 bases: TGTGCCAGCTCACCCAGGACAGGGGACACCGGGGAGCTGTTTTTT. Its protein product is CASSPRTGDTGELFF.

The CDR3 bases are TGTGCCAGCAGCTTAGGTGGCCTCCTCCACTTT. Translated, it gives CASSLGGLLHF. The rearrangement uses TRBV11-2 and TRBJ1-6; D uncertain. CDR1 is SGHAT, CDR2 FQNNGV, per germline. This CDR3 region has 11 residues. With 1 base removed from V and 15 bases from J, the gap between germline ends came to 7 bases.

Here the CDR3 DNA reads TGTGCCAGCATCACAGGTGGCGGGGGGCCCTACAATGAGCAGTTCTTC. Encoded protein: CASITGGGGPYNEQFF. V gene TRBV5-4 combines with J gene TRBJ2-1, with 8 bases that match TRBD2. The CDR3 loop spans 16 amino acids. CDR1 is SGHNT, CDR2 YYREEE, per germline (reference sequence). V trimming: 6 bases; J trimming: 2 bases; junction bases outside the gene matches: 10.

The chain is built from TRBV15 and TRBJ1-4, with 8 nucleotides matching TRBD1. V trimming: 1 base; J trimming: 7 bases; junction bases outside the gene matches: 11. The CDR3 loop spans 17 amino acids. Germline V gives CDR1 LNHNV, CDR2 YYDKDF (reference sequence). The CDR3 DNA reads TGTGCCACCAGCAGAGGTTTAGTGACAGGGACAGGTGAAAAACTGTTTTTT. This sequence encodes CATSRGLVTGTGEKLFF.